These T cell receptor beta chains were read from a single sample in a study of lymphopenia after photon versus proton radiotherapy. Measured with immunoSEQ multiplex PCR; TCRdb has only the in-frame clones, and not every one. The sample includes some 30,000 clones, 85% to 90% of them seen just once. Here the sequenced sample was peripheral blood, taken from a patient treated with photon-based radiotherapy. The receptor set was obtained from a woman in her forties or fifties with pancreatic cancer. CDR3s include the opening cysteine and the closing phenylalanine or tryptophan. D genes are given only for firm matches. Rows may omit the clone size; those that give it use once, few, many or a size class.

TRBV5-1	TRBJ1-1	NA	NA	CASSLDGRMNTEAFF	TGCGCCAGCAGCTTGGATGGACGGATGAACACTGAAGCTTTCTTT
TRBV7-8	TRBJ2-3	NA	NA	CASSPPREDTQYF	TGTGCCAGCAGCCCGCCCCGGGAAGATACGCAGTATTTT
TRBV5-3	TRBJ2-2	TRBD1	NA	CARRSGQPNTGELFF	TGTGCCAGAAGGTCGGGACAGCCGAACACCGGGGAGCTGTTTTTT
TRBV13	TRBJ2-7	TRBD1	NA	CASSLGLGTGKDEQYF	TGTGCCAGCAGCTTAGGCCTAGGGACAGGGAAAGACGAGCAGTACTTC
TRBV6-5	TRBJ2-1	NA	NA	CASSYSIAYNEQFF	TGTGCCAGCAGTTACTCGATAGCCTACAATGAGCAGTTCTTC
TRBV6-1	TRBJ1-5	NA	NA	CASSEGNRQHF	TGTGCCAGCAGTGAGGGGAATAGACAGCATTTT
TRBV5-1	TRBJ2-5	TRBD1	NA	CASSFGDRGHWETQYF	TGCGCCAGCAGCTTCGGTGACAGGGGGCATTGGGAGACCCAGTACTTC
TRBV7-2	TRBJ1-2	NA	NA	CASSLVAAGEDSNYGYTF	TGTGCCAGCAGCTTAGTAGCGGCAGGGGAGGATTCTAACTATGGCTACACCTTC
TRBV19	TRBJ1-5	NA	NA	CASSALPGGHSNQPQHF	TGTGCCAGTAGTGCCCTCCCCGGGGGTCATAGCAATCAGCCCCAGCATTTT
TRBV5-6	TRBJ2-2	NA	NA	CASRTEGPNTGELFF	TGTGCCAGCAGAACGGAGGGCCCGAACACCGGGGAGCTGTTTTTT
TRBV6-1	TRBJ1-3	TRBD1	few	CASSKGKTGASSGNTIYF	TGTGCCAGCAGTAAAGGGAAGACAGGGGCCTCCTCTGGAAACACCATATATTTT
TRBV7-9	TRBJ1-2	NA	NA	CASSWGSQEIYGYTF	TGTGCCAGCAGCTGGGGGTCTCAGGAGATCTATGGCTACACCTTC
TRBV28	TRBJ2-7	TRBD2	NA	CASSLGLAGGSYEQYF	TGTGCCAGCAGTTTAGGGTTAGCGGGAGGGTCCTACGAGCAGTACTTC
TRBV6-1	TRBJ1-1	NA	NA	CASTEELLNTEAFF	TGTGCCAGCACCGAGGAGTTGTTGAACACTGAAGCTTTCTTT
TRBV6-1	TRBJ1-5	NA	NA	CASSENQPQHF	TGTGCCAGCAGTGAAAATCAGCCCCAGCATTTT
TRBV19	TRBJ2-4	NA	NA	CASSPDRSVAKNIQYF	TGTGCCAGTAGCCCAGACAGGTCTGTAGCCAAAAACATTCAGTACTTC
TRBV7-9	TRBJ2-3	NA	NA	CASSLQQGPDTQYF	TGTGCCAGCAGCTTACAGCAGGGACCAGATACGCAGTATTTT
TRBV27	TRBJ1-4	NA	NA	CASRGQVNEKLFF	TGTGCCAGCAGGGGCCAGGTTAATGAAAAACTGTTTTTT
TRBV27	TRBJ1-1	NA	NA	CATARLEGGKATEAFF	TGTGCCACCGCACGCCTTGAGGGGGGCAAAGCGACTGAAGCTTTCTTT
TRBV6-1	TRBJ1-2	TRBD1	NA	CASFDRVDGYTF	TGTGCCAGCTTTGACAGGGTGGATGGCTACACCTTC
TRBV6-4	TRBJ1-2	TRBD1	NA	CASSDSTGGYGYTF	TGTGCCAGCAGTGACTCGACAGGGGGCTATGGCTACACCTTC
TRBV6-6	TRBJ1-3	NA	NA	CATEGSGNTIYF	TGTGCCACCGAAGGCTCTGGAAACACCATATATTTT
TRBV11-2	TRBJ2-7	NA	NA	CASSLDLGPSYEQYF	TGTGCCAGCAGCCTAGACCTGGGGCCTTCCTACGAGCAGTACTTC
TRBV5-1	TRBJ2-3	NA	NA	CASRYDADTQYF	TGCGCCAGCAGATACGATGCAGATACGCAGTATTTT
TRBV11-2	TRBJ2-7	TRBD1	NA	CASSSRDRALDYEQYF	TGTGCCAGCAGCTCAAGGGACAGGGCTCTTGACTACGAGCAGTACTTC
TRBV6-6	TRBJ2-3	TRBD1	NA	CAVTGGVSDTQYF	TGTGCCGTGACAGGGGGCGTGTCAGATACGCAGTATTTT
TRBV11-2	TRBJ1-4	NA	NA	CASSSPRSEKLFF	TGTGCCAGCAGCTCTCCCCGGAGCGAAAAACTGTTTTTT
TRBV6-5	TRBJ2-7	NA	once	CASSRHADGYEQYF	TGTGCCAGCAGTCGTCACGCGGACGGGTACGAGCAGTACTTC
TRBV19	TRBJ2-7	TRBD2	NA	CASSIRGAGETYEQYF	TGTGCCAGTAGTATTCGAGGAGCGGGAGAGACCTACGAGCAGTACTTC
TRBV7-7	TRBJ2-2	TRBD1	NA	CASSSDRGELFF	TGTGCCAGCAGCTCCGACAGGGGAGAGCTGTTTTTT
TRBV11-2	TRBJ1-4	TRBD1	NA	CASSLFGRTGHEKLFF	TGTGCCAGCAGCTTATTCGGAAGGACAGGGCACGAAAAACTGTTTTTT
TRBV19	TRBJ2-6	NA	NA	CASTLLGAKGANVLTF	TGTGCCAGTACTCTGCTGGGGGCCAAAGGGGCCAACGTCCTGACTTTC